A single sample is the source of the 18 T cell receptor beta chains below, sequenced in a study of identical twins. TCRdb re-analysed the 5' RACE reads in MiXCR, keeping a single row per CDR3 protein. This table has roughly 280,000 distinct CDR3 sequences, more than 8% appearing once. The same sample was also studied in work on yellow fever vaccine responses in identical twins.

Sequencing was carried out using CD8+ T cells sorted from blood. The receptors come from a woman aged 18-29 years in good health.

Ten or more counts support this clonotype. This chain uses TRBV25-1 with TRBJ2-7, with TRBD2 identical over 8 bases. After removal of 9 bases from V and 6 bases from J, the junction contained 19 bases not matched to a gene. This CDR3 has 16 amino acids. Germline V gene lookup returns CDR1 MGHDK and CDR2 SYGVNS. The CDR3 loop reads CARLNPIGLARTEQYF. As DNA, the CDR3 is TGTGCCAGACTTAATCCGATCGGACTAGCAAGGACCGAGCAGTACTTC.

This clonotype has ten or more counts. This chain links TRBV27 with TRBJ2-2; no reliable D call. This CDR3 spans 15 amino acids. The germline gives CDR1 MNHEY, CDR2 SMNVEV (reference sequence). Trimming stripped 1 base from V and 0 bases from J, with 6 bases between. The CDR3 DNA is TGTGCCAGCAGTTTATGGCCGTCGAACACCGGGGAGCTGTTTTTT. This sequence encodes CASSLWPSNTGELFF.

The V call is TRBV13, the J call TRBJ2-7; D not certain. The CDR3 length is 12 residues. The V end lost 5 bases, the J end lost 0 bases, and 5 bases lay between the germline ends. Germline assignment: CDR1 PRHDT and CDR2 FYEKMQ (reference sequence). As DNA, the CDR3 is TGTGCCAGCAGCCACAGCTCCTACGAGCAGTACTTC. Translation: CASSHSSYEQYF.

The genes are TRBV20-1 and TRBJ2-7; 8 positions agree with TRBD2. This CDR3 is 15 amino acids long. J lost 4 bases, V lost 4 bases, and 12 bases had no gene match. Germline V gives CDR1 DFQATT, CDR2 SNEGSKA (reference sequence). DNA for the CDR3: TGCAGTGCTACTGAATCCGGGAGGGATCCTTACGAGCAGTACTTC. Amino acids: CSATESGRDPYEQYF.

The chain uses TRBV20-1 and TRBJ2-1; the D gene is possibly TRBD2 (5 bases). Germline V lookup: CDR1 DFQATT, CDR2 SNEGSKA (reference sequence). The V end lost 2 bases, the J end lost 5 bases, and 31 bases lay between the germline ends. The CDR3 runs 20 residues. The CDR3 region is CSARLGSDQLVAFGNNEQFF. The CDR3 nucleotides read TGCAGTGCTAGACTAGGGTCCGACCAACTTGTTGCTTTCGGGAACAATGAGCAGTTCTTC.

J is TRBJ1-1 and V is TRBV30; 8 bases are a match to TRBD1. This CDR3 has 13 amino acids. The germline V gene has CDR1 GTSNPN and CDR2 SVGIG (reference sequence). The V and J ends lost 3 bases and 4 bases, in that order; junction bases with no gene match: 4. The CDR3 sequence: CAWSAGGGTEAFF. CDR3 sequence (DNA): TGTGCCTGGAGCGCAGGGGGCGGCACTGAAGCTTTCTTT.

With regard to this clonotype: Germline is not matched at one junction end, which may reflect a read error. The J gene is TRBJ2-7, the V gene TRBV6-4; TRBD1 might be the D (6 bases). Germline CDR1 MRHNA, CDR2 SNTAGT. The CDR3 has 18 amino acids. The CDR3 sequence is CTRSFVGPRGFFSHEQYF. Written as DNA, the CDR3 is TGTACCCGCAGTTTTGTGGGTCCTAGGGGGTTTTTCTCCCACGAGCAGTACTTC.

The CDR3 DNA reads TGTGCCAGCAGTGAATGGACGGACACCTACGAGCAGTACTTC. Translating gives CASSEWTDTYEQYF. This chain joins TRBV25-1 and TRBJ2-7; a possible D gene is TRBD1 (5 bases). The germline V gene encodes CDR1 MGHDK and CDR2 SYGVNS. The CDR3 totals 14 residues. Trimming left V 1 base short and J 2 bases short, with 9 bases between.

This clonotype was found many times. The genes are TRBV7-2 and TRBJ2-7, with D possibly TRBD2 on 6 matching bases. Germline assignment: CDR1 SGHTA and CDR2 FQGNSA. The CDR3 covers 13 residues. V was shortened by 8 bases and J by 0 bases, with 11 bases between the two germline ends. CDR3 residues: CASRNSGSYEQYF. The CDR3 nucleotides read TGTGCCAGCCGTAATAGCGGCTCCTACGAGCAGTACTTC. Full variable domain (rest looked up from reference TRBV7-2 and TRBJ2-7): GAGVSQSPSNKVTEKGKDVELRCDPISGHTALYWYRQSLGQGLEFLIYFQGNSAPDKSGLPSDRFSAERTGGSVSTLTIQRTQQEDSAVYLCASRNSGSYEQYFGPGTRLTVT.

This clonotype was observed a few times. The gene calls are TRBV7-8 and TRBJ2-3; D call uncertain. V lost 1 base, J lost 4 bases, and 12 bases lay in between. The CDR3 spans 15 residues. CDR1 is SGHVS, CDR2 FQNEAQ, per germline. The CDR3 sequence is CASSLDTGRADTQYF. As DNA, the CDR3 is TGTGCCAGCAGCTTAGACACTGGCCGGGCAGATACGCAGTATTTT.

This chain links TRBV20-1 with TRBJ2-6; TRBD1 agrees at 8 bases. V dropped 6 bases and J dropped 0; count of bases not matched to a gene: 7. The CDR3 has 16 residues. Germline values: CDR1 DFQATT, CDR2 SNEGSKA (reference sequence). CDR3 DNA sequence: TGCAGTGCGTCCGGGACAGGTGACTCTGGGGCCAACGTCCTGACTTTC. Protein product: CSASGTGDSGANVLTF.

V is TRBV4-3 and J is TRBJ2-7; no reliable D call. Germline CDR1 reads LGHNA; CDR2 reads YSLEER. This CDR3 spans 14 amino acids. V was clipped by 2 bases and J by 2 bases, with 10 bases between them. This CDR3 is CASSQFRHTYEQYF. The CDR3 DNA follows: TGCGCCAGCAGCCAATTTCGACATACCTACGAGCAGTACTTC.

Ten or more counts support this clonotype. V and J are TRBV14 and TRBJ2-1, with D possibly matching TRBD1 (6 bases). This CDR3 has 14 residues. V lost 4 bases, J lost 8 bases, and 15 bases lay in between. The germline CDR1 and CDR2 sequences are SGHDN and FVKESK. CDR3: CASSPGTPWHEQFF. The CDR3 coding sequence is TGTGCCAGCAGCCCCGGGACACCCTGGCATGAGCAGTTCTTC.

This clonotype came up many times. This chain joins TRBV4-3 and TRBJ2-7, with TRBD1 identical over 7 bases. The germline V gene encodes CDR1 LGHNA and CDR2 YSLEER. CDR3 length equals 15 residues. Germline trimming cut 1 base from V and 3 bases from J; bases unmatched to any gene: 6. The CDR3 DNA sequence: TGCGCCAGCAGCCAAGCTTCGGCAGGGGGCTACGAGCAGTACTTC. Residues: CASSQASAGGYEQYF.

Ten or more counts support this clonotype. This rearrangement joins TRBV10-2 to TRBJ2-7; D gene uncertain. The CDR3 has 12 amino acids. V lost 2 bases to trimming and J lost 3 bases, with 5 bases between them. Per the germline V gene, CDR1 is WSHSY and CDR2 is SAAADI. Written as DNA, the CDR3 is TGCGCCAGCAGTGAGGGGGACTACGAGCAGTACTTC. It is translated as CASSEGDYEQYF.

As DNA, the CDR3 is TGTGCCAGCAGTTACTCCGGTTCGGGACAGAACCACTACAATGAGCAGTTCTTC. Translating gives CASSYSGSGQNHYNEQFF. This chain uses TRBV6-5 with TRBJ2-1, with 7 nucleotides matching TRBD1. Germline CDR1 and CDR2: MNHEY and SVGAGI. The CDR3 is made up of 18 amino acids. With 0 bases clipped from V and 3 bases from J, the junction kept 11 bases outside the gene matches.

The rearrangement uses TRBV11-1 and TRBJ1-1, with TRBD1 matching over 8 bases. Germline V CDR1 and CDR2: SGHAT, FQDESV (reference sequence). V was pared by 2 bases and J by 0 bases, with 2 bases of the junction left unmatched. The CDR3 has 15 amino acids. The CDR3 protein is CASSLWTGMNTEAFF. CDR3 coding DNA: TGTGCCAGCAGCTTATGGACAGGGATGAACACTGAAGCTTTCTTT.

This clonotype was seen many times. CDR3 residues: CSVMGGTVSGYTF. CDR3 nucleotides: TGCAGCGTCATGGGAGGGACAGTAAGTGGCTACACCTTC. This rearrangement joins TRBV29-1 to TRBJ1-2; 7 bases agree with TRBD1. The V and J ends lost 6 bases and 7 bases, in that order; junction bases with no gene match: 11. This CDR3 has 13 amino acids. The V gene's germline CDR1 is SQVTM and CDR2 ANQGSEA. Supplemented by reference TRBV29-1 and TRBJ1-2, the full variable domain reads SAVISQKPSRDICQRGTSLTIQCQVDSQVTMMFWYRQQPGQSLTLIATANQGSEATYESGFVIDKFPISRPNLTFSTLTVSNMSPEDSSIYLCSVMGGTVSGYTFGSGTRLTVV.